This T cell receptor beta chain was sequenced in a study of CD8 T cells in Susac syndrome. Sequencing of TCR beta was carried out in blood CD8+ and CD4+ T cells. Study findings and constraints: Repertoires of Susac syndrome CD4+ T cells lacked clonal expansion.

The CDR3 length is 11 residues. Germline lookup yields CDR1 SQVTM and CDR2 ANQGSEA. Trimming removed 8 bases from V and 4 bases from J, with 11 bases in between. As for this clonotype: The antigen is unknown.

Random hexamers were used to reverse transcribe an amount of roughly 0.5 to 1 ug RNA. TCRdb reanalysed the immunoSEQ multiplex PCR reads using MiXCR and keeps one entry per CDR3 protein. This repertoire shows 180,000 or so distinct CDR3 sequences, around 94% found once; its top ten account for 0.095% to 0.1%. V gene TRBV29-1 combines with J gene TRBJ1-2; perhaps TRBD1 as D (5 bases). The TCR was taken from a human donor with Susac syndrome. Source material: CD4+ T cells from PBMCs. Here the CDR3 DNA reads TGCAGCCTGGGGCAGAGCTATGGCTACACCTTC. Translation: CSLGQSYGYTF. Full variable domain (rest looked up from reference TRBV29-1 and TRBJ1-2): SAVISQKPSRDICQRGTSLTIQCQVDSQVTMMFWYRQQPGQSLTLIATANQGSEATYESGFVIDKFPISRPNLTFSTLTVSNMSPEDSSIYLCSLGQSYGYTFGSGTRLTVV.